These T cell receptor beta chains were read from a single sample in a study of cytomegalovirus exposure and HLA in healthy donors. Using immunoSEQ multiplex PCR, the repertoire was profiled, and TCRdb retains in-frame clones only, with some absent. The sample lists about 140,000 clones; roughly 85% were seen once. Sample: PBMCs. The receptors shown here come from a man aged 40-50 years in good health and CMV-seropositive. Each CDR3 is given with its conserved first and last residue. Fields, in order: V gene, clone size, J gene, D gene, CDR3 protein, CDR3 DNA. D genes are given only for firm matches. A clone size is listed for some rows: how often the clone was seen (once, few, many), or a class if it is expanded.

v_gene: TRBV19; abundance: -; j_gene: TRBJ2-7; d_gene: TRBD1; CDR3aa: CASSPQGISYEQYF; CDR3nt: TGTGCCAGTAGCCCACAGGGGATATCCTACGAGCAGTACTTC
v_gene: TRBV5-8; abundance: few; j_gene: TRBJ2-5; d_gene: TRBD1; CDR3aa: CASSLIKHVTGDRETQYF; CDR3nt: TGTGCCAGCAGCTTGATTAAGCACGTGACAGGGGATAGGGAGACCCAGTACTTC
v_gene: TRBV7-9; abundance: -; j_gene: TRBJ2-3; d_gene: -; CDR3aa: CASTHRLVHTDTQYF; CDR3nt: TGTGCCAGCACCCACCGTTTAGTCCACACAGATACGCAGTATTTT
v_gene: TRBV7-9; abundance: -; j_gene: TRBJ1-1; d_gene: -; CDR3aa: CASSYGREAFF; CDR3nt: TGTGCCAGCAGCTATGGGAGAGAAGCTTTCTTT
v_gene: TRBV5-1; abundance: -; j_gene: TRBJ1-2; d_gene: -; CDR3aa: CASSLEEGSYGYTF; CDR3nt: TGCGCCAGCAGCTTGGAGGAAGGGAGCTATGGCTACACCTTC
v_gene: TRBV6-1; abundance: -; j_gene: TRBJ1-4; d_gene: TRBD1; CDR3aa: CASSEALGDRVEGEKLFF; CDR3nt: TGTGCCAGCAGTGAAGCGTTAGGGGACAGAGTCGAAGGGGAAAAACTGTTTTTT
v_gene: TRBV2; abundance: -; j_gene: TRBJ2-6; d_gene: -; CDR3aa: CASSIGVPGANVLTF; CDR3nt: TGTGCCAGCAGTATCGGGGTTCCTGGGGCCAACGTCCTGACTTTC
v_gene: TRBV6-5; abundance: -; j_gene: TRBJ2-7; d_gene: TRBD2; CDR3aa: CASSPTSGTSYEQYF; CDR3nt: TGTGCCAGCAGTCCCACTAGCGGGACGTCCTACGAGCAGTACTTC
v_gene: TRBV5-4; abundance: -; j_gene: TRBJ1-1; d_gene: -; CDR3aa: CASRPDRARDTEAFF; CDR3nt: TGTGCCAGCAGACCAGACAGAGCCCGAGACACTGAAGCTTTCTTT
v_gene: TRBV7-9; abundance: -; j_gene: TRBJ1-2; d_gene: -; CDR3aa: CASSLVRVDLSGPYGYTF; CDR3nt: TGTGCCAGCAGCTTAGTGCGGGTTGATCTTTCTGGACCTTATGGCTACACCTTC
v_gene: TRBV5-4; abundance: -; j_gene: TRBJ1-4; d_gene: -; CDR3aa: CASSLGLQGGEKLFF; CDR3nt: TGTGCCAGCAGCTTGGGGTTACAGGGAGGGGAAAAACTGTTTTTT
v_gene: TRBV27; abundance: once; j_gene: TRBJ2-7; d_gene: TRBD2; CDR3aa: CASSPGTSGINEQYF; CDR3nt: TGTGCCAGCAGTCCCGGGACTAGCGGGATCAACGAGCAGTACTTC
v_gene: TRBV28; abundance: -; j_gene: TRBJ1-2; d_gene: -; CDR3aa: CASARERLYGYTF; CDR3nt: TGTGCCAGTGCCCGGGAGCGGCTCTATGGCTACACCTTC
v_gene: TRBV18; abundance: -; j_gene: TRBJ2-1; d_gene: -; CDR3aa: CASSPPTLDNEQFF; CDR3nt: TGTGCCAGCTCACCACCGACACTAGACAATGAGCAGTTCTTC
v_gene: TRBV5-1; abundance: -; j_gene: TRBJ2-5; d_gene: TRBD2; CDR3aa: CASSLGGTSGIQETQYF; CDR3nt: TGCGCCAGCAGCTTGGGGGGGACTAGCGGGATTCAAGAGACCCAGTACTTC
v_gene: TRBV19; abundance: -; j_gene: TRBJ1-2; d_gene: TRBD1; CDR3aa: CASSLGTGVNCGYTF; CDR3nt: TGTGCCAGTAGTCTTGGGACAGGGGTTAACTGTGGCTACACCTTC
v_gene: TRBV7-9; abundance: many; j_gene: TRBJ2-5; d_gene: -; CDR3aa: CASIPVGGETQYF; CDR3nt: TGTGCCAGCATCCCCGTGGGGGGAGAGACCCAGTACTTC
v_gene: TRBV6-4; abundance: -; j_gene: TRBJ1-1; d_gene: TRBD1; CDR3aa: CASSDSWGQGAIGAFF; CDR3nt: TGTGCCAGCAGTGACTCTTGGGGACAGGGGGCGATTGGAGCTTTCTTT
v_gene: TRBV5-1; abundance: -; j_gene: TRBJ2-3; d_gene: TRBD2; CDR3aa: CASSLAGGSDTQYF; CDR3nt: TGCGCCAGCAGCTTAGCGGGAGGGTCTGATACGCAGTATTTT
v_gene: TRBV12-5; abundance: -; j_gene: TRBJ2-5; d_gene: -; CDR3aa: CASGSGQMYQETQYF; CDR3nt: TGTGCTAGTGGCTCCGGACAGATGTACCAAGAGACCCAGTACTTC
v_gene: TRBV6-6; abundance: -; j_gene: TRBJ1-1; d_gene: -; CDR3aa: CASSRRDTEAFF; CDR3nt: TGTGCCAGCAGTCGTCGTGACACTGAAGCTTTCTTT
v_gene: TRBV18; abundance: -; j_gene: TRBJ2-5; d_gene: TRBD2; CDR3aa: CASSAGAQETQYF; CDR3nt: TGTGCCAGCTCAGCGGGAGCCCAAGAGACCCAGTACTTC
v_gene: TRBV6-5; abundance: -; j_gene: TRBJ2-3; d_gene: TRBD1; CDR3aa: CASSRGTGRVDTQYF; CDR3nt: TGTGCCAGCAGTCGGGGGACAGGGAGGGTAGATACGCAGTATTTT